One and the same sample provided the 23 T cell receptor beta chains below, sequenced in a study of tumor-infiltrating lymphocytes in localized non-small cell lung cancer. TCRdb's table, derived via immunoSEQ multiplex PCR, lists solely in-frame clones and lacks some. The sample consists of about 7,000 clones, 74% of them appearing once. The sample was uninvolved lung tissue not adjacent to the tumor. The receptor source for this set is a human donor with non-small cell lung cancer.

V and J are TRBV4-1 and TRBJ2-3, with D perhaps matching TRBD1 or TRBD2 (6 bases each). The CDR3 extends over 17 amino acids. Germline assignment: CDR1 MGHRA and CDR2 YSYEKL. Trimming stripped 0 bases from V and 1 base from J, with 14 bases between. DNA for the CDR3: TGCGCCAGCAGCCAAGATCGGTCGGGGGCCGGCACAGATACGCAGTATTTT. It translates to CASSQDRSGAGTDTQYF.

The chain links TRBV9 to TRBJ1-5, with D maybe TRBD1 (5 bases). The germline CDR1 and CDR2 sequences are SGDLS and YYNGEE. The CDR3 covers 16 residues. Between the trimmed V and J ends, which lost 0 bases and 3 bases, there was a span of 13 bases. The CDR3 here is CASSVGEGANNQPQHF. As DNA, the CDR3 is TGTGCCAGCAGCGTAGGTGAAGGGGCCAACAATCAGCCCCAGCATTTT.

This clone is categorized as medium-sized. This CDR3 is CASSRSGGSAGELFF. In DNA form, the CDR3 reads TGTGCCAGCAGCAGAAGCGGGGGGAGCGCCGGGGAGCTGTTTTTT. The chain carries TRBV7-8 and TRBJ2-2, with TRBD2 matching 9 bases. Germline V gives CDR1 SGHVS, CDR2 FQNEAQ. The CDR3 is made up of 15 amino acids. V lost 5 bases to trimming and J lost 6 bases; unmatched junction nucleotides: 7.

This clone was seen more than once but under ten times. The chain carries TRBV18 and TRBJ1-6; D gene unclear. Germline assignment: CDR1 KGHSH and CDR2 LQKENI. V dropped 3 bases and J dropped 0 bases, with 6 bases sitting between them. This CDR3 is built from 15 residues. The CDR3 DNA reads TGTGCCAGCTCACCCTTGAGCTCCTATAATTCACCCCTCCACTTT. Translated: CASSPLSSYNSPLHF.

This clone was counted only a few times. The rearrangement links TRBV2 to TRBJ2-5, with 7 bases aligning to TRBD1. The germline gives CDR1 SNHLY, CDR2 FYNNEI. The CDR3 sequence is 15 residues long. Losses at the gene ends were 3 bases for V and 2 bases for J; bases not matched to a gene: 6. The CDR3 protein is CASSDPTQGQETQYF. The CDR3 DNA reads as TGTGCCAGCAGTGACCCGACACAGGGGCAAGAGACCCAGTACTTC.

The chain couples TRBV7-3 to TRBJ2-5; TRBD2 matches 7 bases. J gave up 5 bases and V 0 bases, and 6 bases lay outside the gene matches. Germline V gives CDR1 SGHTA, CDR2 FQGTGA. CDR3 size: 15 residues. The CDR3 loop is CASSLTSGAHETQYF. DNA of the CDR3: TGTGCCAGCAGCTTAACCAGCGGGGCTCATGAGACCCAGTACTTC.

This clone was counted a single time. Different DNA sequences within this sample yield the same CDR3. The chain joins TRBV9 to TRBJ2-3; no reliable D call. Trimming cost V 3 bases and J 1 base, with 6 bases left between them. Germline V lookup: CDR1 SGDLS, CDR2 YYNGEE. The CDR3 loop spans 13 amino acids. The CDR3 loop reads CASSAWGTDTQYF. CDR3 in DNA: TGTGCCAGCAGCGCTTGGGGCACAGATACGCAGTATTTT.

This clone was seen more than once but under ten times. The V gene is TRBV6-5, the J gene TRBJ2-7, with 9 nucleotides matching TRBD1. Losses at the gene ends were 7 bases for V and 4 bases for J; bases not matched to a gene: 2. Germline CDR1 MNHEY, CDR2 SVGAGI. The CDR3 is made up of 12 amino acids. The CDR3 protein is CASTDRGYEQYF. The CDR3 DNA follows: TGTGCCAGCACGGACAGGGGATACGAGCAGTACTTC.

This clone appeared a single time. This chain joins TRBV6-5 and TRBJ1-3; tentatively, D is TRBD1 (5 bases). Trimming cost V 6 bases and J 0 bases, with 12 bases left between them. The germline V gene encodes CDR1 MNHEY and CDR2 SVGAGI. The CDR3 loop spans 15 amino acids. The CDR3 protein is CASRGRANSGNTIYF. In DNA form, the CDR3 reads TGTGCCAGCAGGGGCAGGGCCAACTCTGGAAACACCATATATTTT.

J is TRBJ1-5 and V is TRBV15; unclear D gene. The CDR3 has 14 amino acids. Germline lookup yields CDR1 LNHNV and CDR2 YYDKDF (reference sequence). Trimming took 0 bases from V and 3 from J, leaving 6 bases between them. The CDR3 nucleotides are TGTGCCACCAGCAGAGACAGTTACAATCAGCCCCAGCATTTT. It translates to CATSRDSYNQPQHF.

Written as DNA, the CDR3 is TGCGCCAGCAGCAATCCGAACGCGAACACCGGGGAGCTGTTTTTT. It encodes CASSNPNANTGELFF. V and J are TRBV5-1 and TRBJ2-2; D is uncertain. Deletions cut 4 bases from V and 0 bases from J, with 10 bases between. The CDR3 runs 15 residues. Germline V gene data show CDR1 as SGHRS and CDR2 as YFSETQ.

This clone was found a few times. The chain employs TRBV7-2 and TRBJ1-5, with 7 bases matching TRBD1. The CDR3 runs 15 residues. Per the germline V gene, CDR1 is SGHTA and CDR2 is FQGNSA. The V segment lost 2 bases and the J segment 6 bases; nucleotides outside the gene matches: 7. The CDR3 coding sequence is TGTGCCAGCAGCTTAAGACAGGGAGGGGGTCAGCCCCAGCATTTT. Translation gives CASSLRQGGGQPQHF.

A single count supports this clone. CDR3 loop: CASSQGLGSGNTIYF. The CDR3 DNA follows: TGTGCCAGCAGCCAAGGGTTAGGCTCTGGAAACACCATATATTTT. The chain couples TRBV4-2 to TRBJ1-3, with unresolved D. The CDR3 spans 15 residues. From germline, CDR1 is LGHNA and CDR2 YNFKEQ. V was clipped by 1 base and J by 0 bases, with 7 bases between them.

The gene calls are TRBV7-3 and TRBJ2-1; no reliable D call. This CDR3 is built from 15 residues. Germline V CDR1 and CDR2: SGHTA, FQGTGA. V lost 0 bases and J 5 bases, leaving 11 bases between the germline ends. This chain's CDR3 is CASSLTPGRDNEQFF. In nucleotides, the CDR3 is TGTGCCAGCAGCTTAACCCCCGGTCGGGACAATGAGCAGTTCTTC.

By share, this clone ranks as medium-sized. The rearrangement links TRBV4-2 to TRBJ1-5; D uncertain. CDR3 size: 18 residues. V was pared by 1 base and J by 5 bases, with 21 bases between. CDR1 LGHNA and CDR2 YNFKEQ come from the germline V gene. The CDR3 DNA reads TGTGCCAGCAGCCAAGTTCCTGCCGGCGGGGTTGTAGATCAGCCCCAGCATTTT. It specifies CASSQVPAGGVVDQPQHF.

This chain connects TRBV2 to TRBJ2-1; 12 nucleotides align to TRBD1. Trimming took 7 bases from V and 7 from J; bases not matched to a gene: 5. The germline CDR1 and CDR2 sequences are SNHLY and FYNNEI. This CDR3 region has 14 residues. The CDR3 bases are TGTGCCAGCACTCGGGACAGGGGGCTTAATGAGCAGTTCTTC. Amino acid sequence: CASTRDRGLNEQFF.

Sample share makes this clone medium-sized. This rearrangement joins TRBV7-6 to TRBJ2-7; D may be TRBD1 (6 bases). CDR1 is SGHVS and CDR2 is FNYEAQ in the germline V gene. V dropped 1 base and J dropped 2 bases, with 6 bases sitting between them. CDR3 size: 13 residues. The CDR3 spells CASSLEGAYEQYF. Here the CDR3 DNA reads TGTGCCAGCAGCTTAGAGGGGGCCTACGAGCAGTACTTC.

The chain has TRBV9 and TRBJ1-2, with D perhaps TRBD1 (5 bases). V dropped 0 bases and J dropped 6 bases, with 12 bases sitting between them. CDR3 length equals 14 residues. CDR1 is SGDLS and CDR2 is YYNGEE in the germline V gene. CDR3 protein: CASSVGAGRDGYTF. The CDR3 coding sequence is TGTGCCAGCAGCGTAGGGGCAGGGCGAGATGGCTACACCTTC.

The rearrangement links TRBV28 to TRBJ1-2; a weak D match, TRBD1 (5 bases). Per the germline V gene, CDR1 is MDHEN and CDR2 is SYDVKM. Trimming pared 3 bases from V and 4 bases from J, leaving 6 bases between. CDR3 length: 12 amino acids. In nucleotides, the CDR3 is TGTGCCAGCAGTTTTGGGGGCTATGGCTACACCTTC. Translating gives CASSFGGYGYTF.

The chain joins TRBV6-5 to TRBJ1-1, with TRBD1 as a possible D gene (6 bases). The CDR3 has 14 amino acids. CDR1 is MNHEY, CDR2 SVGAGI, per germline. Deletions cut 6 bases from V and 4 bases from J, with 15 bases between. The CDR3 bases are TGTGCCAGCAGGCCGACAGGTTTGAGCACTGAAGCTTTCTTT. Amino acid sequence: CASRPTGLSTEAFF.

In this sample, this clone turned up once. The CDR3 DNA reads as TGTGCCAGCAGTCCAGGGGGCACAGATACGCAGTATTTT. This codes for CASSPGGTDTQYF. The rearrangement links TRBV28 to TRBJ2-3; TRBD1 might be the D (6 bases). The CDR3 covers 13 residues. Germline V gene sequence: CDR1 MDHEN, CDR2 SYDVKM. The V end lost 5 bases, the J end lost 1 base, and 7 bases lay between the germline ends.

V gene TRBV14 combines with J gene TRBJ2-3; D remains ambiguous. With 4 bases removed from V and 4 bases from J, the gap between germline ends came to 21 bases. The CDR3 runs 17 residues. Germline V CDR1 and CDR2: SGHDN, FVKESK. In DNA, the CDR3 is TGTGCCAGCAGCCCAGTCTCTTACCGTGTAGGTGCAGATACGCAGTATTTT. Translation: CASSPVSYRVGADTQYF.

The rearrangement joins TRBV11-2 to TRBJ2-7; D possibly matches TRBD1 or TRBD2 (6 bases each). Germline CDR1 and CDR2: SGHAT and FQNNGV. V was clipped by 1 base and J by 7 bases, with 17 bases between them. The CDR3 spans 15 residues. The CDR3 protein is CASSLGAGARGEQYF. The CDR3 DNA follows: TGTGCCAGCAGCTTAGGGGCAGGGGCGCGGGGTGAGCAGTACTTC.